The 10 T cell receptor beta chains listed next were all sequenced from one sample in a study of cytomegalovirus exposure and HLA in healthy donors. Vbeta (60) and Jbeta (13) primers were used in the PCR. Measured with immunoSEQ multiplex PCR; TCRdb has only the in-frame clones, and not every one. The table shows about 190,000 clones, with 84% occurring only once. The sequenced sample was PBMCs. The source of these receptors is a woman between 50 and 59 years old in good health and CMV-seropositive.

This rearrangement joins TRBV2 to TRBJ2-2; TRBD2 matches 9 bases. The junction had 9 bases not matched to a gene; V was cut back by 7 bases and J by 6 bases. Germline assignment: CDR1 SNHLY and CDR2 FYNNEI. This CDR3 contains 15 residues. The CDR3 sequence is CASMSQRGDSGELFF. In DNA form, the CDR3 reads TGTGCCAGCATGAGCCAGCGGGGGGACTCCGGGGAGCTGTTTTTT.

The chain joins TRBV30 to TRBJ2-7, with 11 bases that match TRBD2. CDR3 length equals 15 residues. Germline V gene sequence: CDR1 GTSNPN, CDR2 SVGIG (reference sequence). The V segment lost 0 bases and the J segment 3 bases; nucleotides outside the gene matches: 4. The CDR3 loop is CAWSVRLAGGYEQYF. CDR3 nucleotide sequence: TGTGCCTGGAGTGTACGCCTAGCGGGGGGCTACGAGCAGTACTTC.

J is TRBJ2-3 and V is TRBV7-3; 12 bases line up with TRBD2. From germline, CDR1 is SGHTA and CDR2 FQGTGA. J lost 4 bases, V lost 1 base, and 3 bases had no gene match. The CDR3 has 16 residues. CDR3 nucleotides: TGTGCCAGCAGCTTAAGGCCTAGCGGGGGGGCAGATACGCAGTATTTT. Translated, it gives CASSLRPSGGADTQYF.

The CDR3 here is CASSLGGPITGELFF. The CDR3 DNA follows: TGCGCCAGCAGCCTGGGGGGGCCTATCACCGGGGAGCTGTTTTTT. J is TRBJ2-2 and V is TRBV5-1, with D possibly being TRBD2 (7 bases). The CDR3 totals 15 residues. Trimming took off 4 bases at V and 4 bases at J, with 14 bases between the two ends. CDR1 is SGHRS and CDR2 is YFSETQ in the germline V gene. Based on the CDR3 plus reference TRBV5-1 and TRBJ2-2, the full variable domain is KAGVTQTPRYLIKTRGQQVTLSCSPISGHRSVSWYQQTPGQGLQFLFEYFSETQRNKGNFPGRFSGRQFSNSRSEMNVSTLELGDSALYLCASSLGGPITGELFFGEGSRLTVL.

CDR3 region: CASSLDGGGRETQYF. CDR3 DNA sequence: TGTGCCAGCAGCTTAGATGGAGGGGGCCGGGAGACCCAGTACTTC. The chain employs TRBV11-2 and TRBJ2-5; TRBD1 might be the D (7 bases). This CDR3 spans 15 amino acids. The V end lost 0 bases, the J end lost 5 bases, and 13 bases lay between the germline ends. Per the germline V gene, CDR1 is SGHAT and CDR2 is FQNNGV.

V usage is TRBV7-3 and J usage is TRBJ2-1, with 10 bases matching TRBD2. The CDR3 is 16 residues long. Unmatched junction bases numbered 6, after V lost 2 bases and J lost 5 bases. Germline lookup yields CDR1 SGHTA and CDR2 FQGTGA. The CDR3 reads CASSLVLAGDHNEQFF. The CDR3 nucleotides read TGTGCCAGCAGCTTAGTGCTAGCGGGGGACCACAATGAGCAGTTCTTC.

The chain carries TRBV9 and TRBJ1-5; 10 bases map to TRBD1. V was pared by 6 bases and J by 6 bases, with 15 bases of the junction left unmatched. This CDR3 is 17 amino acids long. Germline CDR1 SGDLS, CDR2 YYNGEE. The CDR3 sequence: CASTPRDRGPTCQPQHF. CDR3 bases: TGTGCCAGCACCCCCCGGGACAGGGGCCCCACATGTCAGCCCCAGCATTTT.

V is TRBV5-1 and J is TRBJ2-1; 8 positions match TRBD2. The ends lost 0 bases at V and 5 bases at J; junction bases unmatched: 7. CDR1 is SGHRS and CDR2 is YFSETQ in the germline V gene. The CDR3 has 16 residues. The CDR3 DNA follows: TGCGCCAGCAGCTTGGGGGCGGGGGGACTAGACAATGAGCAGTTCTTC. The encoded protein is CASSLGAGGLDNEQFF.

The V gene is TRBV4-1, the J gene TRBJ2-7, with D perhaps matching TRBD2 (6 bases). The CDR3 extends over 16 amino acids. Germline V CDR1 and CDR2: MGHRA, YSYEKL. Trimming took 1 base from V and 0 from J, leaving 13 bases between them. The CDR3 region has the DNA TGCGCCAGCAGCCAAGCCTGGCGGGGATACTCCTACGAGCAGTACTTC. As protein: CASSQAWRGYSYEQYF.

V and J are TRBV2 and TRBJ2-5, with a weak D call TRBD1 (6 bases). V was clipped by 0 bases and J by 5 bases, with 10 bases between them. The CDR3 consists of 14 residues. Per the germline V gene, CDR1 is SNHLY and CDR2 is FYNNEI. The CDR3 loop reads CASSEATGRETQYF. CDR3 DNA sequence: TGTGCCAGCAGTGAAGCCACAGGGCGGGAGACCCAGTACTTC.